Here is one T cell receptor beta chain with its context. Profiled with immunoSEQ multiplex PCR; TCRdb holds only in-frame clones, not every one. The top ten hold under 9% of the sample, which has about 140,000 clones, about 89% seen once. Germline V lookup: CDR1 SNHLY, CDR2 FYNNEI. Between the trimmed V and J ends, which lost 4 bases and 0 bases, there was a span of 9 bases. The CDR3 totals 14 residues. This sample was included in a study of control samples from healthy donors and cancer patients. The chain employs TRBV2 and TRBJ1-2; D gene ambiguous. This TCR came from a man younger than 30 in good health. The specimen was blood. CDR3 in DNA: TGTGCCAGCAGTGTAACGGTTGCTAACTATGGCTACACCTTC. Translation: CASSVTVANYGYTF.